Presented here are 2 T cell receptor beta chains from one specimen sequenced in a study of shared clonotypes between healthy human individuals. Positively selected for CCR7, the CD45RO-negative cells used as naive CD8 cells excluded terminally differentiated effector memory CD45RA+ cells. Some clones are missing from TCRdb's copy, which holds only in-frame ones; the method was immunoSEQ multiplex PCR. The data show about 2 million clones, with about 95% seen just once and roughly 1% held by the top ten. Sequencing was carried out using naive CD8+ T cells sorted from blood. The origin of the receptors is a man aged 18 to 30 in good health.

The CDR3 reads CSVDPGTVKFF. CDR3 DNA: TGCAGCGTTGACCCCGGGACAGTAAAGTTCTTC. This rearrangement joins TRBV29-1 to TRBJ2-1; the match to TRBD1 covers 7 bases. Germline V gene data show CDR1 as SQVTM and CDR2 as ANQGSEA. This CDR3 spans 11 amino acids. J was trimmed by 14 bases and V by 3 bases; bases with no gene match: 7.

V gene TRBV2 combines with J gene TRBJ2-7; TRBD1 aligns across 9 bases. The germline V gene encodes CDR1 SNHLY and CDR2 FYNNEI. V shed 7 bases, J shed 0 bases, and the junction held 4 bases outside the gene matches. This CDR3 is built from 14 residues. CDR3 amino acids: CASTGTGNSYEQYF. For the CDR3, the DNA is TGTGCCAGCACAGGGACAGGGAACTCCTACGAGCAGTACTTC.